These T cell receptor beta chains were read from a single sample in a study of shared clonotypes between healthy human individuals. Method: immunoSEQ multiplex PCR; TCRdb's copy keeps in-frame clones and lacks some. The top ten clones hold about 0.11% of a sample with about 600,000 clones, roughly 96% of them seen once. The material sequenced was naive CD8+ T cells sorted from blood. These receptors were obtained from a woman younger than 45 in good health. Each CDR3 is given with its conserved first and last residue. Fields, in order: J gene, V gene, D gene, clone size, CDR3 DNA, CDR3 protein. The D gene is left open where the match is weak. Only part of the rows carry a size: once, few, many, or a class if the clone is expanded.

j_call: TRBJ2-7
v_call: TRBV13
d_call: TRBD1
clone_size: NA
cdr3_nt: TGTGCCAGCAGCTCCACTACCGGGACAGGGCCCTACGAGCAGTACTTC
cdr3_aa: CASSSTTGTGPYEQYF

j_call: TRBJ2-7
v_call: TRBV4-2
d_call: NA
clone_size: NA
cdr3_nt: TGTGCCAGCAGCCAATGGGCTAGCGCGAGCTCCTACGAGCAGTACTTC
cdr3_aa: CASSQWASASSYEQYF

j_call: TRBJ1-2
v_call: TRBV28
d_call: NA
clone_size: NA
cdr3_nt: TGTGCCAGCAGTTTAGTGCGGGACGACTATGGCTACACCTTC
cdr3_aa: CASSLVRDDYGYTF

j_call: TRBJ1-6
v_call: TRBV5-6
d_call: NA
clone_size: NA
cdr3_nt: TGTGCCAGCAGCTTTTGGGGGTTCAGCTCACCCCTCCACTTT
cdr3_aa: CASSFWGFSSPLHF

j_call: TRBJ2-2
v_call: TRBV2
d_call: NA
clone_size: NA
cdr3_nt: TGTGCCAGCAGTCCGAAAAGCGACTACACCGGGGAGCTGTTTTTT
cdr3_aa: CASSPKSDYTGELFF

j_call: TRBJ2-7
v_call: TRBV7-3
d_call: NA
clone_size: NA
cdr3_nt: TGTGCCAGCAGCCCGGAGAGATACTCCTACGAGCAGTACTTC
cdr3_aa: CASSPERYSYEQYF

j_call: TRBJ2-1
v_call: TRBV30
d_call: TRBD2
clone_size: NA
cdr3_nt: TGTGCCTGGAATTGGGGCGGGAGTAAAACCTACAATGAGCAGTTCTTC
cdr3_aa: CAWNWGGSKTYNEQFF

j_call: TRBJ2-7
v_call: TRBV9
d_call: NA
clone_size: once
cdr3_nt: TGTGCCAGCAGCGCATTCCGGGACTCCTCCTACGAGCAGTACTTC
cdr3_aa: CASSAFRDSSYEQYF

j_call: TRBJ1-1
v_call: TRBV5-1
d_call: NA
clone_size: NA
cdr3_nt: TGCGCCAGCAGCTTGGCTGGAGATGAAGCTTTCTTT
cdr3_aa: CASSLAGDEAFF

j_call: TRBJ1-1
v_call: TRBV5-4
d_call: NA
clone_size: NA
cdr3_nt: TGTGCCAGTACCTATTCAGGAAGGACTGAAGCTTTCTTT
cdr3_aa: CASTYSGRTEAFF

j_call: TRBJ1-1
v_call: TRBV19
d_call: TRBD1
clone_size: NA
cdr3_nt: TGTGCCAGTAGCCGGACAGGGAGCACTGAAGCTTTCTTT
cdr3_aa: CASSRTGSTEAFF

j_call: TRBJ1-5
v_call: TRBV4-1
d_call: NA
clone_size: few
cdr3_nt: TGCGCCAGCAGTCCAGAGGGGGGGAATAGCAATCAGCCCCAGCATTTT
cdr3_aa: CASSPEGGNSNQPQHF

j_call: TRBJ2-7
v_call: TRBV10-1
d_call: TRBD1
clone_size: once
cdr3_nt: TGCGCCAGCAGTGAAGGGGCGAGGGACAGCTCCTACGAGCAGTACTTC
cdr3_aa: CASSEGARDSSYEQYF

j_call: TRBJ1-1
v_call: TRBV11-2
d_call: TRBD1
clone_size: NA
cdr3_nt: TGTGCCAGCAGCTTTAGGACAGGACGGTCCATGAACACTGAAGCTTTCTTT
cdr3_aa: CASSFRTGRSMNTEAFF

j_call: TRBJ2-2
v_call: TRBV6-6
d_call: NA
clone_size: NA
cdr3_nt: TGTGCCAGCAGTTACAGGACTTCGAACACCGGGGAGCTGTTTTTT
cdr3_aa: CASSYRTSNTGELFF

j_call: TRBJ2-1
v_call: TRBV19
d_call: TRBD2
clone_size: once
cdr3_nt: TGTGCCAGTAGGACCACGGGGGAGGGCCTCTACAATGAGCAGTTCTTC
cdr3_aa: CASRTTGEGLYNEQFF

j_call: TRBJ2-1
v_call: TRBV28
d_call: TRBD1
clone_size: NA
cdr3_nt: TGTGCCAGCAGTTTGGGGACAGGCTACAATGAGCAGTTCTTC
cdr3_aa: CASSLGTGYNEQFF

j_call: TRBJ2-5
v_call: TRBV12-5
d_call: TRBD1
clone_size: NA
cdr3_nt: TGTGCTAGTGGTTTGGCCCCTCCCGGGACAGGGTCGCGAGAGACCCAGTACTTC
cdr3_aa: CASGLAPPGTGSRETQYF

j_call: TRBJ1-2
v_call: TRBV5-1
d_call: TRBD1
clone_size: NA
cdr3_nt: TGCGCCAGCAGCAGAGGGACAGGGCACTATGGCTACACCTTC
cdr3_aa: CASSRGTGHYGYTF

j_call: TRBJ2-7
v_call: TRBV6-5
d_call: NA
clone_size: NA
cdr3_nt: TGTGCCAGCAGTTACTCGAATGTCTACGAGCAGTACTTC
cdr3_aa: CASSYSNVYEQYF

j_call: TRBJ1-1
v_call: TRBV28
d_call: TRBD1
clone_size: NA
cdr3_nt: TGTGCCAGCAGCCTCAGGGGGCGCGGGGACACTGAAGCTTTCTTT
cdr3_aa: CASSLRGRGDTEAFF

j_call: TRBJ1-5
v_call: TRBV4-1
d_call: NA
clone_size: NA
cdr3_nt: TGCGCCAGCAGCCAAGGGCAGGCCAGCAATCAGCCCCAGCATTTT
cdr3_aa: CASSQGQASNQPQHF

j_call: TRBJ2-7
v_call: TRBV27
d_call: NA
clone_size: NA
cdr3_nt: TGTGCCAGCAGTTTACGGGACTCCAACACCGAGCAGTACTTC
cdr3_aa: CASSLRDSNTEQYF

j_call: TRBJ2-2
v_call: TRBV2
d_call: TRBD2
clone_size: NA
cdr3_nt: TGTGCCAGCAGTCTAGCGGGAGCGAACACCGGGGAGCTGTTTTTT
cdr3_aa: CASSLAGANTGELFF

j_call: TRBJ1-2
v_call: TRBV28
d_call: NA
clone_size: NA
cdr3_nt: TGTGCCAGCAGTTTTCATACACATGGCTACACCTTC
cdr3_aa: CASSFHTHGYTF

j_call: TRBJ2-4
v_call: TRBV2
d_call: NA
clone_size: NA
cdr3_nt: TGTGCCAGCAAGGGTGACCTAGCCAAAAACATTCAGTACTTC
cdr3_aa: CASKGDLAKNIQYF

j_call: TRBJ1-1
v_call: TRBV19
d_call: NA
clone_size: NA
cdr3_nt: TGTGCCAGTAGTATCCAAAACACTGAAGCTTTCTTT
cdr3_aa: CASSIQNTEAFF

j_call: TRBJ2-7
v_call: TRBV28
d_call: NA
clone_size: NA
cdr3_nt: TGTGCCAGCAGTTTGTCTACTTTCTACGAGCAGTACTTC
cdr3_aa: CASSLSTFYEQYF

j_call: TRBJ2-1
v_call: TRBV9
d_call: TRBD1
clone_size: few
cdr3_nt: TGTGCCAGCAGCGGCGGACAGGGTTACAATGAGCAGTTCTTC
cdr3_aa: CASSGGQGYNEQFF

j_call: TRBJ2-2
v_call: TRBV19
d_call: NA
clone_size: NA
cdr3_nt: TGTGCCAGTATTGACTTAGCGAACACCGGGGAGCTGTTTTTT
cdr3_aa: CASIDLANTGELFF

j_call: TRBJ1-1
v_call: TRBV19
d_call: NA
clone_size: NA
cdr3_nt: TGTGCCAGTAGTATAGACAGGGGAACTGAAGCTTTCTTT
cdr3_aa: CASSIDRGTEAFF

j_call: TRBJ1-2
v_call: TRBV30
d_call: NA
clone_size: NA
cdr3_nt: TGTGCCTGGAGTGCCGAAGGATGGCGGGGATCGGGCTACACCTTC
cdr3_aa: CAWSAEGWRGSGYTF

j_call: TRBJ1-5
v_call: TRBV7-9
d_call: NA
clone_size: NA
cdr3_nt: TGTGCCAGCAGCTCTTGGGGTTTCGGTCAGCCCCAGCATTTT
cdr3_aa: CASSSWGFGQPQHF

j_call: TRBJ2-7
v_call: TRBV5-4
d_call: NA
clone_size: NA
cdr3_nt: TGTGCCAGCAGCTTCGGGCGTATCGAGCAGTACTTC
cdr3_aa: CASSFGRIEQYF

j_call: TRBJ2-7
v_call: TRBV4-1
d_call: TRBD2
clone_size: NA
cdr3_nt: TGCGCCAGCAGCCAAGATCAGGTCGGGCGGGGGACCTACGAGCAGTACTTC
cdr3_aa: CASSQDQVGRGTYEQYF

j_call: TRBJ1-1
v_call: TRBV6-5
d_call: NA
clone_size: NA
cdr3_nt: TGTGCCAGCAGCCCAAGACAGGCTGAAGCTTTCTTT
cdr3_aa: CASSPRQAEAFF

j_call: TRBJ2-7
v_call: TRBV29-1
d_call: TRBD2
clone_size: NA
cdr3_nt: TGCAGCGTTGGGCCTAGCGGGAGGCCTACCGAGCAGTACTTC
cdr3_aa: CSVGPSGRPTEQYF

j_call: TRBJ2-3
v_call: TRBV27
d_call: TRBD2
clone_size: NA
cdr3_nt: TGTGCCAGCAGTTTTGGACTAGCGGGTACAGATACGCAGTATTTT
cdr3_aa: CASSFGLAGTDTQYF

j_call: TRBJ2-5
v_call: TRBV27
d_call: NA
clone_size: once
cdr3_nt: TGTGCCAGCACCCCCCTTACAGGCCAAGAGACCCAGTACTTC
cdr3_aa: CASTPLTGQETQYF

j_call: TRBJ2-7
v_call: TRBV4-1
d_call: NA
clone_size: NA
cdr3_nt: TGCGCCAGCAGCCCCTTAGCGGACTCCTACGAGCAGTACTTC
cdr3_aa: CASSPLADSYEQYF

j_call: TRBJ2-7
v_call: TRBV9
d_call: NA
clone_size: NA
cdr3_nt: TGTGCCAGCAGCGTAGCTCCGGGGATAGACGAGCAGTACTTC
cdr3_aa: CASSVAPGIDEQYF

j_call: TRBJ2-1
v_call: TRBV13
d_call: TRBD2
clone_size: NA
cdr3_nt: TGTGCCAGCAGCTCAAGGACTAGCGGGAGAGGGAATGAGCAGTTCTTC
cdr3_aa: CASSSRTSGRGNEQFF

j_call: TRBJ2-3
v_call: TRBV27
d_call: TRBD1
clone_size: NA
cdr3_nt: TGTGCCAGCAGAAGCCGCGGACAGGGGGAAGGCACAGATACGCAGTATTTT
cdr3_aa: CASRSRGQGEGTDTQYF